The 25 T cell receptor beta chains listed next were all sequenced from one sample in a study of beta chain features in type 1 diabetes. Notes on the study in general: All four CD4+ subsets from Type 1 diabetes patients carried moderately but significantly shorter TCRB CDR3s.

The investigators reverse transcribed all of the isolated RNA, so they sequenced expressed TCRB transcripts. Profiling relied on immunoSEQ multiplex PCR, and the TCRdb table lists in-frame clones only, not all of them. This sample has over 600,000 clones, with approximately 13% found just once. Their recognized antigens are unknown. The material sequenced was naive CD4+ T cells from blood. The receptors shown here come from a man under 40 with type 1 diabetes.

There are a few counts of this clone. DNA of the CDR3: TGTGCCAGCAGCCAAAAGACTAGCGGGGGGGCGGAGACCCAGTACTTC. It codes for CASSQKTSGGAETQYF. The rearrangement links TRBV4-2 to TRBJ2-5, with 14 bases aligning to TRBD2. V lost 2 bases, J lost 5 bases, and 4 bases stayed unmatched. CDR1 LGHNA and CDR2 YNFKEQ come from the germline V gene. The CDR3 totals 16 residues.

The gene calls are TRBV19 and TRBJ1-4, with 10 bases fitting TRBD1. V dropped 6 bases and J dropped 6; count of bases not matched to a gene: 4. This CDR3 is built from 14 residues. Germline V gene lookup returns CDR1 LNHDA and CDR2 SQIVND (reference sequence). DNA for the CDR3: TGTGCCAGTAGAGACGGGACAGGGGATGAAAAACTGTTTTTT. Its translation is CASRDGTGDEKLFF.

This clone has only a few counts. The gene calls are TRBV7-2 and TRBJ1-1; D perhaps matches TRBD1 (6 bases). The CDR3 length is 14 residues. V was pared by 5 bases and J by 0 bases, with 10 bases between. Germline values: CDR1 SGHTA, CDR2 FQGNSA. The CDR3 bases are TGTGCCAGCAGCCCTCAGGGGTTGAACACTGAAGCTTTCTTT. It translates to CASSPQGLNTEAFF.

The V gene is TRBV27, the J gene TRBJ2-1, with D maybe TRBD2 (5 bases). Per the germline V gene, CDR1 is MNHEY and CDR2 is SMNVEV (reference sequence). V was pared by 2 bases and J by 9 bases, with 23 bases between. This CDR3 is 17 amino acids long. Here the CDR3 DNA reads TGTGCCAGCAGTTTAGAGGGTTCAGCGTTTGGGATATTTGAGCAGTTCTTC. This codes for CASSLEGSAFGIFEQFF.

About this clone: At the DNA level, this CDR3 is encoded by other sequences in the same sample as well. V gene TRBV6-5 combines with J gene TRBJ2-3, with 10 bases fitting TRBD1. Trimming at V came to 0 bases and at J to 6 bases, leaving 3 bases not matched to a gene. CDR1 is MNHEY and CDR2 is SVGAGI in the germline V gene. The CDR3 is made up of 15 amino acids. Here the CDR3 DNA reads TGTGCCAGCAGTTACTCACGACAGGGGGCGGATACGCAGTATTTT. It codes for CASSYSRQGADTQYF.

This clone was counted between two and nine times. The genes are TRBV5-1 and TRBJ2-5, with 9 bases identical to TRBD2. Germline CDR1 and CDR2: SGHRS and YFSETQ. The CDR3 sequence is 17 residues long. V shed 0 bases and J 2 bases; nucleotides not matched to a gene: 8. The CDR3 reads CASSLGPAGGAQETQYF. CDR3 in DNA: TGCGCCAGCAGCTTGGGACCAGCGGGGGGAGCTCAAGAGACCCAGTACTTC.

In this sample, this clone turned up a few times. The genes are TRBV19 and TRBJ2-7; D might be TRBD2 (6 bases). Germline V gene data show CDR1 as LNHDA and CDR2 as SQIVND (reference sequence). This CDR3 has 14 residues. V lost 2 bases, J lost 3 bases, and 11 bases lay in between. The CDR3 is CASSIPGGVYEQYF. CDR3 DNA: TGTGCCAGTAGTATACCTGGCGGGGTCTACGAGCAGTACTTC.

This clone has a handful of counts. The CDR3 sequence: CASSEPPGQGFYEQYF. In nucleotides, the CDR3 is TGTGCCAGCAGTGAGCCCCCGGGACAGGGCTTCTACGAGCAGTACTTC. This chain connects TRBV6-1 to TRBJ2-7; 9 positions match TRBD1. The ends lost 3 bases at V and 3 bases at J; junction bases unmatched: 9. This CDR3 is 16 amino acids long. CDR1 is MNHNS and CDR2 is SASEGT in the germline V gene.

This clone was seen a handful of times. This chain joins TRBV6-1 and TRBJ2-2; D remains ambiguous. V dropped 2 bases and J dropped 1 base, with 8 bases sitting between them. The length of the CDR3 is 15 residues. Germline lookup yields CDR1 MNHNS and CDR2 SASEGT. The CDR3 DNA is TGTGCCAGCAGTGAATTTGGTCAGAACACCGGGGAGCTGTTTTTT. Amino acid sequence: CASSEFGQNTGELFF.

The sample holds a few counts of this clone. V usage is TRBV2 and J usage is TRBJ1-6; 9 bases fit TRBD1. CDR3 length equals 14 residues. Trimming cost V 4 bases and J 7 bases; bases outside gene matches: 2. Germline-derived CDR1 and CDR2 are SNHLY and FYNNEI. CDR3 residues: CASSVGTGNSPLHF. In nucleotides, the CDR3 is TGTGCCAGCAGTGTGGGGACAGGGAATTCACCCCTCCACTTT.

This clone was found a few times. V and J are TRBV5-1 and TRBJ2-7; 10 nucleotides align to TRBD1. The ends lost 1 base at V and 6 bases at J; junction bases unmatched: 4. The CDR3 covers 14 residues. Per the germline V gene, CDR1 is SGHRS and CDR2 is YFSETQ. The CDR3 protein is CASSLLGQGIEQYF. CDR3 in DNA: TGCGCCAGCAGCTTGTTGGGACAGGGGATCGAGCAGTACTTC.

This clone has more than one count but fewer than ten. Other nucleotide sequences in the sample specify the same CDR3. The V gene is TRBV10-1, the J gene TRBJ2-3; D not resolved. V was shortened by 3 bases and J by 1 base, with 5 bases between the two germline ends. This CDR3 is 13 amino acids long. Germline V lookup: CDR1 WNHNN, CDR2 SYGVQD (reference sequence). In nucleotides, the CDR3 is TGCGCCAGCAGTGAAACCGGCACAGATACGCAGTATTTT. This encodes CASSETGTDTQYF.

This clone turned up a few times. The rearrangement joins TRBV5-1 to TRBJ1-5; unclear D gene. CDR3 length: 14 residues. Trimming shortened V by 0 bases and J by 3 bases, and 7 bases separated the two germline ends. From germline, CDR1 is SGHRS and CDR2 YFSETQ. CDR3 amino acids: CASSLGEINQPQHF. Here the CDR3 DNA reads TGCGCCAGCAGCTTGGGGGAGATCAATCAGCCCCAGCATTTT.

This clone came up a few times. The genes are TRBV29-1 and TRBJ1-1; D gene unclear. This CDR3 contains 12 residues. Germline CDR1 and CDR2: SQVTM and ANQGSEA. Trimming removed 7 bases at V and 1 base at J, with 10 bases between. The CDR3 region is CSDPLRNTEAFF. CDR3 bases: TGCAGCGATCCCCTGAGGAACACTGAAGCTTTCTTT.

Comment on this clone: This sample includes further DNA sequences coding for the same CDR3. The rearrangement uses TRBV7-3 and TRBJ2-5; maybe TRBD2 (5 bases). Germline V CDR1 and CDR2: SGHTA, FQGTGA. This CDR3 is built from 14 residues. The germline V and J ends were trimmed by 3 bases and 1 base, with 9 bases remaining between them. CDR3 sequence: CASSLRSGQETQYF. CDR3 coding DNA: TGTGCCAGCAGCTTGAGGAGCGGCCAAGAGACCCAGTACTTC.

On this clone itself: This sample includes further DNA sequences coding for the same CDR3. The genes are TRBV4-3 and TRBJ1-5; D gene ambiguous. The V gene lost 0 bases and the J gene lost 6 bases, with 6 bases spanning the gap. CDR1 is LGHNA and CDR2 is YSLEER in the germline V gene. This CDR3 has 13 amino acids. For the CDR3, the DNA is TGCGCCAGCAGCCAAGATCTTAGTCAGCCCCAGCATTTT. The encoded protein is CASSQDLSQPQHF.

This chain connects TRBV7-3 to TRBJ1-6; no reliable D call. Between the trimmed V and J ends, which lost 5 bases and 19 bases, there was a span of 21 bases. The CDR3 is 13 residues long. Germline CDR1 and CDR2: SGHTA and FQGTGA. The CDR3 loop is CASSADPGSKRHF. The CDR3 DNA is TGTGCCAGCAGCGCTGACCCGGGATCTAAAAGACACTTT. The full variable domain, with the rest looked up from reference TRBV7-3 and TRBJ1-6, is GAGVSQTPSNKVTEKGKYVELRCDPISGHTALYWYRQSLGQGPEFLIYFQGTGAADDSGLPNDRFFAVRPEGSVSTLKIQRTERGDSAVYLCASSADPGSKRHFGNGTRLTVT.

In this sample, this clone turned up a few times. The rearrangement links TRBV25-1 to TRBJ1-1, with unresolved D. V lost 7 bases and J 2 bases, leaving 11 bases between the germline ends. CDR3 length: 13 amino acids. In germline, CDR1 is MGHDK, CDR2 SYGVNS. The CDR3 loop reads CASISGLNTEAFF. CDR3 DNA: TGTGCCAGCATTTCGGGTCTTAACACTGAAGCTTTCTTT.

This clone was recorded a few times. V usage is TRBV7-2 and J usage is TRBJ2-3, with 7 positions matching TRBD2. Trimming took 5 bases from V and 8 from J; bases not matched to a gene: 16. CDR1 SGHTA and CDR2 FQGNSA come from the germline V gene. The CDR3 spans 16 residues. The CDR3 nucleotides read TGTGCCAGCAGCCCTCCTAGCGGACACCTTCGGGGTACGCAGTATTTT. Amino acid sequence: CASSPPSGHLRGTQYF.

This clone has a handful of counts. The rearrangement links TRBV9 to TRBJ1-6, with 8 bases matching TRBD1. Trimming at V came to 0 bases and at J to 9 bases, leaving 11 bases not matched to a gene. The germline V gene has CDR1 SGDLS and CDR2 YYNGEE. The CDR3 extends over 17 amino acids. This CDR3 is CASSVEGRGLAFSPLHF. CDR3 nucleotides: TGTGCCAGCAGCGTAGAGGGCAGGGGGCTCGCCTTTTCACCCCTCCACTTT.

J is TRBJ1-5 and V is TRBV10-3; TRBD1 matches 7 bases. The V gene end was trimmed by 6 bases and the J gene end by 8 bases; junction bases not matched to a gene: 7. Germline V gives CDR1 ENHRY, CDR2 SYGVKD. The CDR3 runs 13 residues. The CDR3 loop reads CAIRQGPGEPQHF. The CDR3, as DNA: TGTGCCATCAGACAGGGGCCGGGCGAGCCCCAGCATTTT.

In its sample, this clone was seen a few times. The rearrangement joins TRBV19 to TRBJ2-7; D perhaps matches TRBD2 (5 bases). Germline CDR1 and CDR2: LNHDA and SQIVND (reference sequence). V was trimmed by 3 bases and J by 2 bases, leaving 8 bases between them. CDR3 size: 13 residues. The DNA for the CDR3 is TGTGCCAGTAGTATGGGAGATACCTACGAGCAGTACTTC. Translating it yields CASSMGDTYEQYF.

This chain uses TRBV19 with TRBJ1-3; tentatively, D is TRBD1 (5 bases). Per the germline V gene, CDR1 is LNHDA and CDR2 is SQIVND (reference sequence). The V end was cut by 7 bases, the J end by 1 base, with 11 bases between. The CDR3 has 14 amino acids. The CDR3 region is CASTGGSSGNTIYF. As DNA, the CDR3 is TGTGCCAGTACGGGGGGGAGTTCTGGAAACACCATATATTTT.

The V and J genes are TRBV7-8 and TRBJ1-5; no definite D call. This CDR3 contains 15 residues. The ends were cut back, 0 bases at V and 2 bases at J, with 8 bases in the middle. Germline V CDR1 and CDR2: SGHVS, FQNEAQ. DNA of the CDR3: TGTGCCAGCAGCTTAGCGGAGGGCGGCAATCAGCCCCAGCATTTT. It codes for CASSLAEGGNQPQHF. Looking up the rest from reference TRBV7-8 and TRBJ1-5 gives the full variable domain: GAGVSQSPRYKVAKRGQDVALRCDPISGHVSLFWYQQALGQGPEFLTYFQNEAQLDKSGLPSDRFFAERPEGSVSTLKIQRTQQEDSAVYLCASSLAEGGNQPQHFGDGTRLSIL.

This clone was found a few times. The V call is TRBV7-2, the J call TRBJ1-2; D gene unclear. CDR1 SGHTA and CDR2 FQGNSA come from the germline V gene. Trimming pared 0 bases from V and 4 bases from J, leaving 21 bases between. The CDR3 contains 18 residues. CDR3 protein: CASSLALRGVLTGYGYTF. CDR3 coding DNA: TGTGCCAGCAGCTTAGCCCTAAGAGGTGTCTTAACTGGCTATGGCTACACCTTC.